Below are 28 T cell receptor beta chains sequenced from a single sample in a study of metastatic and nonmetastatic thyroid tumors. Thyroid surgery was preceded by no treatment in any patient. TCRdb re-clonotyped the PCR reads through MiXCR. This sample yields 10,000 to 12,000 clones, of which under 30% are seen a single time; about 10% belongs to the top ten. Sequencing was done on a sample of tumor tissue. Source of these receptors: a male donor with papillary thyroid cancer or a benign thyroid nodule (not recorded which). Some clones in this sample may be carry-over from other donors' samples.

In the case of this clone: At one end, the junction sequence differs from germline, possibly due to a read error. The CDR3 protein is CASSSSGGSGNDQFF. DNA for the CDR3: TGTGCCAGCAGCTCAAGCGGGGGCTCTGGGAATGATCAGTTCTTC. The V and J genes are TRBV9 and TRBJ2-1; 8 bases line up with TRBD2. Germline V gene lookup returns CDR1 SGDLS and CDR2 YYNGEE. The CDR3 totals 15 residues.

This clone was found a few times. The V gene is TRBV6-1, the J gene TRBJ2-7; D ambiguous. The germline V and J ends were trimmed by 6 bases and 0 bases, with 6 bases remaining between them. Per the germline V gene, CDR1 is MNHNS and CDR2 is SASEGT. The length of the CDR3 is 12 residues. The CDR3 bases are TGTGCCAGCAGCAAGGACTCCTACGAGCAGTACTTC. Its translation is CASSKDSYEQYF.

The V and J genes are TRBV20-1 and TRBJ2-7, with no clear D. V lost 1 base, J lost 0 bases, and 13 bases lay in between. The germline V gene has CDR1 DFQATT and CDR2 SNEGSKA (reference sequence). There are 15 residues in the CDR3. Written as DNA, the CDR3 is TGCAGTGCTAGAGGAAAAGCCCGGGCCTCCTACGAGCAGTACTTC. Its translation is CSARGKARASYEQYF.

This sequence joins TRBV28 and TRBJ2-7; tentative D call: TRBD2 (5 bases). The germline V and J ends were trimmed by 4 bases and 11 bases, with 15 bases remaining between them. In germline, CDR1 is MDHEN, CDR2 SYDVKM. This CDR3 contains 12 residues. This chain's CDR3 is CASSSFGVVEYF. The CDR3 nucleotides are TGTGCCAGCAGTTCGTTCGGGGTAGTAGAGTACTTC. The full variable domain, with the rest looked up from reference TRBV28 and TRBJ2-7, is DVKVTQSSRYLVKRTGEKVFLECVQDMDHENMFWYRQDPGLGLRLIYFSYDVKMKEKGDIPEGYSVSREKKERFSLILESASTNQTSMYLCASSSFGVVEYFGPGTRLTVT.

J is TRBJ2-1 and V is TRBV6-5; D is ambiguous. There are 17 residues in the CDR3. Germline V gene lookup returns CDR1 MNHEY and CDR2 SVGAGI. V gave up 4 bases and J gave up 0 bases, with 16 bases separating them. The CDR3 is CASSFPTPESSYNEQFF. The DNA of the CDR3 is TGTGCCAGCAGTTTCCCCACACCGGAAAGCTCCTACAATGAGCAGTTCTTC.

This clone was recorded many times. The gene calls are TRBV7-3 and TRBJ2-3, with D hard to call. The germline gives CDR1 SGHTA, CDR2 FQGTGA. The CDR3 extends over 14 amino acids. With 1 base removed from V and 2 bases from J, the gap between germline ends came to 7 bases. CDR3 amino acids: CASSLSGDTDTQYF. As DNA, the CDR3 is TGTGCCAGCAGCTTAAGTGGGGACACAGATACGCAGTATTTT.

As for this clone: The junction does not match germline at one end; this may be a read error. The CDR3 nucleotides are TGTTCCAGCAGCTTGGAGCGGGATGTATACAATGAGCAGTTCTTC. Translation gives CSSSLERDVYNEQFF. The chain recombines TRBV5-5 with TRBJ2-1; 7 nucleotides align to TRBD2. Germline lookup yields CDR1 SGHKS and CDR2 YYEKEE (reference sequence). This CDR3 spans 15 amino acids.

This clone has at least ten counts. This clone may be a read error of a much larger clone one base away. Other DNA sequences in the same sample also yield this CDR3. V usage is TRBV27 and J usage is TRBJ1-2; tentatively, D is TRBD1 (6 bases). Germline V gene lookup returns CDR1 MNHEY and CDR2 SMNVEV (reference sequence). The CDR3 has 15 amino acids. The CDR3 protein is CASSLMTGGTYGYIF. CDR3 DNA: TGTGCCAGCAGTCTCATGACGGGGGGCACCTATGGCTACATCTTC.

In its sample, this clone ranks as medium-sized. This chain uses TRBV6-1 with TRBJ1-2, with D unclear. V lost 8 bases to trimming and J lost 1 base, with 17 bases between them. This CDR3 spans 15 amino acids. Germline V CDR1 and CDR2: MNHNS, SASEGT. The CDR3, as DNA: TGTGCCAGCGCGGACCACCCGGAAAATAACTATGGCTACACCTTC. Translation gives CASADHPENNYGYTF.

In its sample, this clone ranks as medium-sized. This chain links TRBV11-3 with TRBJ2-1; D is possibly TRBD2 (5 bases). The CDR3 is 15 amino acids. V gave up 0 bases and J gave up 4 bases, with 10 bases separating them. Germline V gene lookup returns CDR1 SGHNT and CDR2 YENEEA. The CDR3 DNA follows: TGTGCCAGCAGCTTAGAAGGAGGTGCTTACAATGAGCAGTTCTTC. It encodes CASSLEGGAYNEQFF. Based on the CDR3 plus reference TRBV11-3 and TRBJ2-1, the full variable domain is EAGVVQSPRYKIIEKKQPVAFWCNPISGHNTLYWYLQNLGQGPELLIRYENEEAVDDSQLPKDRFSAERLKGVDSTLKIQPAELGDSAVYLCASSLEGGAYNEQFFGPGTRLTVL.

This clone ranks as medium-sized. The V gene is TRBV19, the J gene TRBJ2-7; 7 bases match TRBD2. Germline loops: CDR1 LNHDA, CDR2 SQIVND (reference sequence). The CDR3 has 14 residues. V shed 6 bases, J shed 2 bases, and the junction held 7 bases outside the gene matches. The CDR3 nucleotides are TGTGCCAGTAGAGGATCTAGCGGACCCTACGAGCAGTACTTC. Its protein product is CASRGSSGPYEQYF.

This clone was detected only a few times. CDR3 region: CASEEQGYGYTF. The CDR3 nucleotides read TGTGCCAGCGAAGAACAGGGGTATGGCTACACCTTC. The V call is TRBV28, the J call TRBJ1-2; the match to TRBD1 covers 7 bases. This CDR3 is 12 amino acids long. CDR1 MDHEN and CDR2 SYDVKM come from the germline V gene. Trimming removed 8 bases from V and 5 bases from J; junction bases left unmatched: 5.

The sample holds one count of this clone. The chain has TRBV20-1 and TRBJ1-1; D may be TRBD1 (5 bases). Germline V gene lookup returns CDR1 DFQATT and CDR2 SNEGSKA (reference sequence). This CDR3 spans 12 amino acids. V lost 0 bases and J lost 8, with 10 bases in between. As DNA, the CDR3 is TGCAGTGCTAGAGATGGGGCAGCAGAAGCTTTCTTT. This sequence encodes CSARDGAAEAFF.

This clone is classed as medium-sized. The chain links TRBV2 to TRBJ1-5; no definite D call. V was cut by 5 bases and J by 4 bases, with 15 bases left in between. This CDR3 region has 15 residues. CDR1 is SNHLY, CDR2 FYNNEI, per germline. Written as DNA, the CDR3 is TGTGCCAGCAGTCAAATCAGAGAATTAAATCAGCCCCAGCATTTT. Translated, it gives CASSQIRELNQPQHF.

By share of the sample, this clone is medium-sized. The CDR3 sequence: CASTPSGGRGGYTF. The CDR3 DNA reads TGCGCCAGCACCCCCAGCGGGGGGCGAGGTGGCTACACCTTC. The chain recombines TRBV10-2 with TRBJ1-2; maybe TRBD1 (6 bases). Between the trimmed V and J ends, which lost 7 bases and 7 bases, there was a span of 19 bases. CDR1 is WSHSY, CDR2 SAAADI, per germline. The CDR3 has 14 amino acids.

This clone has at least ten counts. The junction departs from germline at one end; a sequencing error may be responsible. The J gene is TRBJ2-1, the V gene TRBV10-2; 11 positions match TRBD2. Germline CDR1 reads WSHSY; CDR2 reads SAAADI. The length of the CDR3 is 16 residues. CDR3 loop: CASSSTGLADYDEQFF. The CDR3 coding sequence is TGCGCCAGCAGTTCGACGGGACTAGCGGACTACGATGAGCAGTTCTTC.

This clone was recorded a few times. An end of the junction does not agree with germline; a read error may underlie this. The CDR3 protein is CASIEGWGGGYGYTF. CDR3 coding DNA: TGTGCCAGCATTGAAGGCTGGGGCGGTGGCTATGGCTACACCTTC. The chain recombines TRBV6-1 with TRBJ1-2, with D tentatively TRBD1 (5 bases). Germline V gene data show CDR1 as MNHNS and CDR2 as SASEGT. This CDR3 has 15 amino acids.

The V and J genes are TRBV28 and TRBJ1-6; no definite D call. This CDR3 is built from 16 residues. CDR1 and CDR2 (germline): MDHEN, SYDVKM. Trimming shortened V by 8 bases and J by 0 bases, and 14 bases separated the two germline ends. This CDR3 reads CASLNMGNSYNSPLHF. The CDR3 region has the DNA TGTGCCAGCCTGAACATGGGCAACTCCTATAATTCACCCCTCCACTTT.

This clone was counted at least ten times. A much larger clone sits a single nucleotide away, making a read error possible. The chain has TRBV6-5 and TRBJ2-6; 8 bases agree with TRBD1. The CDR3 consists of 18 residues. V trimming: 1 base; J trimming: 0 bases; junction bases outside the gene matches: 5. Per the germline V gene, CDR1 is MNHEY and CDR2 is SVGAGI. This CDR3 reads CASSYCGQGPSGANVLTF. CDR3 bases: TGTGCCAGCAGTTACTGTGGACAGGGCCCCTCTGGGGCCAACGTCCTGACTTTC.

This clone occurred many times. This rearrangement joins TRBV28 to TRBJ1-4; TRBD1 aligns across 8 bases. The V and J ends lost 4 bases and 2 bases, in that order; junction bases with no gene match: 3. Germline V lookup: CDR1 MDHEN, CDR2 SYDVKM. There are 15 residues in the CDR3. CDR3 region: CASSYQGATNEKLFF. CDR3 DNA sequence: TGTGCCAGCAGTTACCAGGGGGCTACTAATGAAAAACTGTTTTTT.

This clone is judged medium-sized (0.01 to 0.1%). This chain connects TRBV6-6 to TRBJ1-2; 7 positions match TRBD1. CDR1 is MNHNY, CDR2 SVGAGI, per germline (reference sequence). There are 14 residues in the CDR3. The V segment lost 0 bases and the J segment 3 bases; nucleotides outside the gene matches: 1. DNA of the CDR3: TGTGCCAGCAGTTACTCGGGACAGTACTATGGCTACACCTTC. Translating it yields CASSYSGQYYGYTF.

The chain employs TRBV30 and TRBJ1-3, with D possibly matching TRBD1 (5 bases). The CDR3 extends over 14 amino acids. Germline V lookup: CDR1 GTSNPN, CDR2 SVGIG (reference sequence). V shed 0 bases and J shed 8 bases, with 14 bases lying between them. The DNA of the CDR3 is TGTGCCTGGAGTGTGGGGGTAGTAAGAGACACCATATATTTT. Amino acid sequence: CAWSVGVVRDTIYF.

About this clone: The junction does not match germline at one end; this may be a read error. This chain connects TRBV28 to TRBJ2-7; the D call may be TRBD1 or TRBD2 (5 bases each). Germline CDR1 reads MDHEN; CDR2 reads SYDVKM. This CDR3 is built from 15 residues. The CDR3 DNA sequence: TGCGCCAGAAGTTCAGACGGGACGGGGACCTACGAGCAGTACTTC. Its protein product is CARSSDGTGTYEQYF. The variable domain in full, with the rest retrieved from reference TRBV28 and TRBJ2-7, is DVKVTQSSRYLVKRTGEKVFLECVQDMDHENMFWYRQDPGLGLRLIYFSYDVKMKEKGDIPEGYSVSREKKERFSLILESASTNQTSMYLCARSSDGTGTYEQYFGPGTRLTVT.

The rearrangement uses TRBV5-1 and TRBJ2-7; 9 positions agree with TRBD1. The V segment lost 0 bases and the J segment 1 base; nucleotides outside the gene matches: 5. The CDR3 is 16 amino acids. From germline, CDR1 is SGHRS and CDR2 YFSETQ. The CDR3 reads CASSLELQGASYEQYF. CDR3 sequence (DNA): TGCGCCAGCAGCTTGGAATTACAGGGGGCTTCCTACGAGCAGTACTTC. Full variable domain (missing parts from reference TRBV5-1 and TRBJ2-7): KAGVTQTPRYLIKTRGQQVTLSCSPISGHRSVSWYQQTPGQGLQFLFEYFSETQRNKGNFPGRFSGRQFSNSRSEMNVSTLELGDSALYLCASSLELQGASYEQYFGPGTRLTVT.

This clone is termed medium-sized. This chain connects TRBV9 to TRBJ2-3; the match to TRBD2 covers 10 bases. Germline values: CDR1 SGDLS, CDR2 YYNGEE. The CDR3 spans 16 residues. The V and J ends lost 4 bases and 2 bases, in that order; junction bases with no gene match: 7. CDR3 sequence: CASSIGLAETTDTQYF. The CDR3 bases are TGTGCCAGCAGCATTGGACTAGCGGAGACCACAGATACGCAGTATTTT.

The rearrangement uses TRBV20-1 and TRBJ2-7; D perhaps matches TRBD1 (6 bases). Germline values: CDR1 DFQATT, CDR2 SNEGSKA (reference sequence). V was clipped by 1 base and J by 6 bases, with 13 bases between them. There are 13 residues in the CDR3. CDR3 residues: CSARARGWGEQYF. CDR3 in DNA: TGCAGTGCTAGAGCCAGGGGATGGGGCGAGCAGTACTTC.

By share, this clone counts as medium-sized (0.01 to 0.1%). CDR3 nucleotide sequence: TGTGCCTGGGGAGGGTTCGGGGAGCTGTTTTTT. Translating gives CAWGGFGELFF. The chain is built from TRBV30 and TRBJ2-2, with D maybe TRBD2 (6 bases). This CDR3 region has 11 residues. The germline gives CDR1 GTSNPN, CDR2 SVGIG (reference sequence). V lost 5 bases and J 7 bases, leaving 8 bases between the germline ends.

The chain carries TRBV6-1 and TRBJ2-1; TRBD2 matches at 13 bases. Germline CDR1 is MNHNS and CDR2 is SASEGT. The V gene end was trimmed by 5 bases and the J gene end by 8 bases; junction bases not matched to a gene: 6. CDR3 length equals 15 residues. This CDR3 is CASSKTSGRADEQFF. The CDR3 DNA reads TGTGCCAGCAGTAAAACTAGCGGGAGGGCGGATGAGCAGTTCTTC.